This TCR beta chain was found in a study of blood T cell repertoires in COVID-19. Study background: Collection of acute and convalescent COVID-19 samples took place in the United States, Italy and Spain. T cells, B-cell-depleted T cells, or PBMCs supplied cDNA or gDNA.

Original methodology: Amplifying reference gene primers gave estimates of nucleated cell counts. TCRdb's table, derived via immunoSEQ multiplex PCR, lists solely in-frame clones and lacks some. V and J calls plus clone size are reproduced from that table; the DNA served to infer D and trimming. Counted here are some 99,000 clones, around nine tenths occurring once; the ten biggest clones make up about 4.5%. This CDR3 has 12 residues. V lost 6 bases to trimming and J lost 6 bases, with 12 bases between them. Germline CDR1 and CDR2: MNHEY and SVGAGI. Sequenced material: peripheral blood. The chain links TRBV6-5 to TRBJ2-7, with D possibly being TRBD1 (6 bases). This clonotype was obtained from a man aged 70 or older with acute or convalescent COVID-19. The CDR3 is CASSHRVGEQYV. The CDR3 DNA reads TGTGCCAGCAGCCACAGGGTAGGCGAGCAGTACGTC.